This entry concerns a single T cell receptor beta chain. This clone has a handful of counts. This receptor's antigen is unknown. No qualities accompany the bases; no much larger clone lies one base away. This sample is part of a study of cytomegalovirus exposure and HLA in healthy donors (dated by TCRdb to 2016 to 2017). For context, the study as a whole: An earlier analysis of about 530 of the donors reported 276 Gb of sequence data and 117 million unique TCR beta sequences obtained from approximately 180 million T cells. About 280 gigabases of sequencing data and tens of millions of unique TCR sequences made up an early release that covered several hundred HLA-typed donors. Of the roughly 400 genotyped donors, over 70% fell in the genetic ancestry cluster associated with self-reported Caucasian donors. The aim of the study was to test whether cataloging public T cell receptors could identify signatures of past pathogen exposure. The study profiled the T cell repertoires of more than 500 subjects by immunosequencing and related them to cytomegalovirus serostatus. Along with the approximately 650-subject first cohort, a separate validation cohort of over a hundred different subjects was used. To predict cytomegalovirus infection status, the study brought together high-throughput TCR immunosequencing, statistical association of individual TCRs with disease status, and machine learning. In a later analysis, previously published TCR beta repertoires from hundreds of donors were re-analyzed and high-resolution HLA genotyping was added so that TCR occurrence patterns could be studied. Rather than drawing on any new phenotypic data, the later analysis identified candidate immune exposures from TCR beta sequences and the way those sequences occurred across donors. To decide whether each TCR beta V gene segment behaved as functional or pseudogenic, an earlier analysis of some 600 of the donors relied on high-throughput TCR beta sequencing. Alongside the repertoire data, information on donor age, sex, ethnicity and CMV serostatus was compiled. Genome-wide SNP genotypes for about three fifths of the roughly 670 donors were used in a later genetic analysis, which treated that subset as a discovery cohort. Every discovery cohort repertoire had been produced on one sequencing platform. HLA typing covered class I and class II loci at four-digit resolution. Typing coverage varied by locus: roughly 629-640 donors for A, B, C, DRB1 and DQB1; roughly 500 for DQA1; about 590 for DPA1; roughly 470 for DPB1. Because of strong linkage in the cohort, roughly five DR-DQ haplotypes were treated as single units for association and clustering. Among 300 to 500 genotyped donors of the cohort, an average of around 250,000 unique TCR beta nucleotide sequences was sequenced per donor, of which roughly 17% were non-productive. What the study reported, not specific to this receptor: Because the 87-base-pair reads could not distinguish some IMGT-functional V segments, including TRBV6-2 and TRBV6-3, those segments were excluded. The only immune exposure information available for the cohort was CMV serostatus. The earlier analysis of 450 to 700 of the donors excluded approximately 15 rarely observed V segments, including chromosome 9 orphons, because counts were too low. In a later analysis, several top co-occurrence clusters were reported to appear linked to parvovirus B19, influenza, CMV and Epstein-Barr virus. The study listed around 160 TCR beta chains as associated with cytomegalovirus. A group of highly shared sequence variants was considered likely to be a technical artifact of the sequencing pipeline. A further reported finding was that TCR beta sequences accurately predicted the HLA-A and HLA-B alleles for most subjects in the first cohort. In a later analysis, most CMV-associated TCR beta chains were found to appear HLA-restricted, with HLA associations seemingly driven largely by CMV exposure. Because some donors lacked HLA typing at each locus, the association tests relied only on the typed subset. Cytomegalovirus status was reported to be diagnosed by the classifier with high specificity and sensitivity in both the original and validation cohorts. It was suggested by the authors that the approach could potentially be generalized to other disease states and immunological phenotypes. A later genetic analysis associated a missense DCLRE1C variant with V-gene and J-gene trimming of TCR beta chains, and an independent cohort replicated the association. In this cohort, only TCR beta chains were sequenced, and detectable features were limited by the absence of alpha or paired-chain data. Roughly uniform sequencing depth across donors was assumed in presence/absence analyses, although this assumption may not hold. Linkage disequilibrium might explain the correlated functional status among segregating V segments, but an unknown experimental factor could not be ruled out. When HLA alleles, especially DR and DQ, strongly co-occurred, attributing TCR associations to individual alleles was difficult. In a later analysis, more than 15,000 TCR beta sequences were associated with specific HLA alleles at a false discovery rate of 0.05. Most TCR sequences were seen in very few donors, while some public TCRs were found in many individuals. An earlier analysis of 450 to 750 of the donors showed that most TCR beta V segments appeared in productive rearrangements either about 87% or about 30% of the time, which broadly matched IMGT annotations. Compared with the roughly 700-donor mean, donors in an Asian-associated ancestry cluster had fewer N-insertions in productive TCRs, according to a later genetic analysis. According to a later analysis, TCR association rates differed among HLA loci, with DRB1 alleles showing the most associated TCRs and HLA-C alleles showing the fewest. Compared with equally common non-associated chains, HLA-associated TCR beta chains in a later analysis were more clonally expanded and had lower generation probabilities. In vitro tests confirmed that a few of the cytomegalovirus-associated TCR beta chains recognize cytomegalovirus antigens.

In total, 630 or so healthy bone marrow donors made up the cohort. All cohort members were sampled while nominally healthy, although unrecorded immune exposures were likely present. The donor was CMV seronegative and was included in the group of around 320 seronegative cohort members. Each donor provided a peripheral blood sample, and peripheral blood mononuclear cells were used for TCR beta sequencing. The Qiagen DNeasy Blood Extraction Kit was used to extract genomic DNA from the blood cell samples. The method was the immunoSEQ multiplex PCR assay. For the multiplex PCR, a mixture combining 60 forward primers for TCR Vbeta segments and 13 reverse primers for TCR Jbeta segments was used. Amplification of the CDR3 region of rearranged TCR beta genes was performed with a multiplex PCR assay on genomic DNA. On the Illumina HiSeq System, the amplified TCR beta libraries were sequenced as 87-base-pair reads. Per the source publication's procedure: A later analysis tallied roughly 76 million unique TCR beta chains across the 550 to 850 repertoires, and about 12 million of those chains were shared by two or more donors. To remove PCR and sequencing errors, raw reads were error-corrected and collapsed into unique sequences using a nearest-neighbor algorithm that merged closely related sequences. To assign V, D and J gene segments, CDR3 sequences were aligned to IMGT reference sequences. Each retained sequence needed at least a six-nucleotide match to both a V gene segment and a J gene segment. A rearrangement counted as productive if the CDR3 had no stop codons and remained in frame with V and J, and every other rearrangement counted as non-productive. Following IMGT convention, CDR3 was defined as the stretch from the second conserved V-encoded cysteine up to the conserved J-encoded phenylalanine. Sequences without an unambiguous match to a single V gene segment were excluded from the earlier analysis of approximately 560 of the donors. An earlier analysis of 587 of the donors called V segments functional above 56.7% productive rearrangements and segregating when the between-donor standard deviation exceeded 5%. To diagnose cytomegalovirus status from the catalog of TCR beta chain sequences, a statistical classification framework was built. A later analysis assigned V and J genes by comparing TCR nucleotide sequences with IMGT/GENE-DB human TR gene sequences. The TCRdist pipeline was used in a later analysis to assign CDR3 sequences and most-parsimonious VDJ recombination scenarios. A later analysis defined each TCR beta chain by its CDR3 amino acid sequence plus V-gene family, and excluded reads lacking a unique V-gene family. A later analysis removed several hundred highly shared, low-generation-probability nucleotide sequences to deal with suspected cross-contamination and a sequencing artifact. For each public chain, a later analysis derived a clonal expansion index from normalized ranks of inferred template counts within each repertoire. In a later analysis, generation probabilities were computed using a VDJ recombination model fitted to out-of-frame rearrangements, and the results were checked against IGoR. In a later analysis, hypergeometric tests were used to score TCR-TCR, TCR-HLA and TCR-CMV co-occurrence, with a repertoire-size bias correction applied to TCR pairs. A later analysis estimated false discovery rates by permuting HLA or CMV assignments 20 times. In a later analysis, co-occurring TCRs were grouped with DBSCAN, and TCRdist sequence similarity was added when clustering was performed within HLA-allele-positive subsets. Co-occurrence clustering excluded repertoires with fewer than 30,000 or more than 120,000 public chains, plus five with anomalous nucleotide sharing. As stored in TCRdb, this immuneACCESS dataset retains in-frame rearrangements with V and J assigned. A fraction of the clones does not appear; measured against another copy, unresolved V genes explain less than half of the discrepancy, and the remainder lacks a known reason. The V and J calls and clone size were taken over from that table, and D and trimming were inferred from the DNA. The sample profile shows more than 45,000 clones; approximately 68% of them were found once. Around 5.9% of the sample rests with the top ten.

V lost 0 bases and J lost 1 base; the stretch between them is 9 bases long. The CDR3 contains 15 residues, cysteine and phenylalanine counted. Kept here is only the CDR3 DNA, which spans 45 bases and is read in frame from base 1. From a lookup of the germline V gene, CDR1 and CDR2 are MGHRA and YSYEKL. The receptor comes from a man aged 25-45 years in good health and CMV-seronegative. The sequenced material came from PBMCs. The chain is made from TRBV4-1 and TRBJ1-1; the D gene cannot be named for sure. The nucleotide sequence reads TGCGCCAGCAGCCAAGATACTGGGAGGAACACTGAAGCTTTCTTT. Translated, it gives CASSQDTGRNTEAFF.